The TCR beta chain under discussion was sequenced for a study of T cells in Graves' hyperthyroidism and ophthalmopathy. There were TCR beta CDR3 regions amplified from RNA transcripts. Carried out on the TCR CDR3, a first-round RT-PCR used the HTBI primer set. TCRdb reprocessed the multiplex PCR reads with MiXCR, giving one entry per CDR3 protein. In the table there are hundreds of thousands of distinct CDR3 sequences, around 19% of which are singletons. CDR3 size: 12 residues. CDR1 is SGHRS, CDR2 YFSETQ, per germline. This clonotype was observed at least ten times. One junction end disagrees with the germline gene, perhaps due to a read error.

The sequence was collected from a woman between 45 and 60 years old with Graves' hyperthyroidism that later progressed to Graves' ophthalmopathy. Sequenced sample: blood. This chain links TRBV5-1 with TRBJ2-5; D is unresolved. The CDR3 sequence is CASSLDGETQYF. CDR3 coding DNA: TGTGCCAGCAGCCTCGACGGGGAGACCCAGTACTTC. Full variable domain (missing parts from reference TRBV5-1 and TRBJ2-5): KAGVTQTPRYLIKTRGQQVTLSCSPISGHRSVSWYQQTPGQGLQFLFEYFSETQRNKGNFPGRFSGRQFSNSRSEMNVSTLELGDSALYLCASSLDGETQYFGPGTRLLVL.